These 21 T cell receptor beta chains originate from one sample sequenced in a study of graft-versus-host responses after intestinal transplantation. Sequencing was performed with immunoSEQ multiplex PCR; in TCRdb, only in-frame clones are kept and a portion is missing. The table shows about 8,000 clones, with less than 85% occurring only once. Graft specimens yielded both intraepithelial and lamina propria lymphocytes. This specimen was ileum tissue, taken about 490 days after intestinal transplant. The receptors were sampled from a human patient who received an intestinal transplant, so some T cells may come from the graft donor.

The chain has TRBV30 and TRBJ1-2, with no clear D. Trimming removed 2 bases from V and 4 bases from J, with 5 bases in between. Germline CDR1 is GTSNPN and CDR2 is SVGIG (reference sequence). The CDR3 runs 11 residues. The CDR3 reads CAWSNGYGYTF. CDR3 in DNA: TGTGCCTGGAGTAACGGCTATGGCTACACCTTC.

This chain uses TRBV9 with TRBJ2-7; D remains ambiguous. The V end lost 0 bases, the J end lost 2 bases, and 12 bases lay between the germline ends. CDR1 and CDR2 from the germline V gene are SGDLS and YYNGEE. This CDR3 spans 15 amino acids. The CDR3 spells CASSVETGPTYEQYF. CDR3 nucleotide sequence: TGTGCCAGCAGCGTAGAAACGGGTCCCACCTACGAGCAGTACTTC.

The chain combines TRBV2 with TRBJ2-2, with a tentative D call TRBD2 (5 bases). The CDR3 runs 15 residues. Germline assignment: CDR1 SNHLY and CDR2 FYNNEI. Trimming cost V 4 bases and J 1 base, with 10 bases left between them. CDR3 nucleotides: TGTGCCAGCAGTGCTGAGCGGCTGAACACCGGGGAGCTGTTTTTT. This sequence encodes CASSAERLNTGELFF.

Only one count was recorded for this clone. A junction boundary mismatches the germline segment, possibly from a read error. V is TRBV5-1 and J is TRBJ2-1, with 10 bases lining up with TRBD1. This CDR3 is 15 amino acids long. The germline V gene has CDR1 SGHRS and CDR2 YFSETQ. This chain's CDR3 is CASSLREGFLGTGVF. The CDR3 nucleotides read TGCGCCAGCAGCTTGAGGGAAGGGTTTTTAGGGACAGGGGTCTTC.

The V call is TRBV7-2, the J call TRBJ1-3, with D possibly TRBD1 on 6 matching bases. V lost 5 bases, J lost 3 bases, and 20 bases lay in between. CDR3 length: 17 residues. From germline, CDR1 is SGHTA and CDR2 FQGNSA. This chain's CDR3 is CASSISRGGILGNTIYF. Here the CDR3 DNA reads TGTGCCAGCAGCATTTCCAGGGGAGGGATTCTTGGAAACACCATATATTTT.

This clone rates as medium-sized. J is TRBJ1-2 and V is TRBV6-1; 9 positions match TRBD1. V lost 4 bases and J lost 5; bases outside the gene matches: 8. This CDR3 is built from 15 residues. The germline V gene encodes CDR1 MNHNS and CDR2 SASEGT. CDR3: CASSGHGQGSYGYTF. Here the CDR3 DNA reads TGTGCCAGCAGTGGGCATGGACAGGGGTCGTATGGCTACACCTTC.

The J gene is TRBJ1-2, the V gene TRBV7-9, with TRBD1 identical over 9 bases. Germline CDR1 reads SEHNR; CDR2 reads FQNEAQ (reference sequence). Losses at the gene ends were 5 bases for V and 5 bases for J; bases not matched to a gene: 6. The CDR3 sequence is 14 residues long. CDR3 in DNA: TGTGCCAGCAGCGGCGGGACAGGGCTATATGGCTACACCTTC. It codes for CASSGGTGLYGYTF.

The chain recombines TRBV5-1 with TRBJ1-1; weak D call: TRBD1 (6 bases). Per the germline V gene, CDR1 is SGHRS and CDR2 is YFSETQ. This CDR3 is 14 amino acids long. Between the trimmed V and J ends, which lost 4 bases and 1 base, there was a span of 11 bases. The DNA for the CDR3 is TGCGCCAGCAGCAAGGGGGGTTGGAACACTGAAGCTTTCTTT. It translates to CASSKGGWNTEAFF.

The V call is TRBV21-1, the J call TRBJ2-6; the DNA was not compared with TRBD1, the D call given in the table. TRBV21-1 is flagged as a pseudogene. CDR3 length: 15 amino acids. The CDR3 protein is CASSKGHSGANVLTF. The CDR3 DNA sequence: TGTGCCAGCAGCAAAGGACACTCTGGGGCCAACGTCCTGACTTTC.

The chain employs TRBV6-5 and TRBJ2-7; D not certain. The germline V gene has CDR1 MNHEY and CDR2 SVGAGI. V lost 2 bases, J lost 4 bases, and 15 bases lay in between. This CDR3 is built from 15 residues. For the CDR3, the DNA is TGTGCCAGCAGTTACGCCGGACCCTCCTGGTACGAGCAGTACTTC. The encoded protein is CASSYAGPSWYEQYF.

This rearrangement joins TRBV2 to TRBJ2-7, with 9 bases that match TRBD1. The V and J ends lost 4 bases and 5 bases, in that order; junction bases with no gene match: 9. The V gene's germline CDR1 is SNHLY and CDR2 FYNNEI. The CDR3 has 15 residues. CDR3 loop: CASSVTGQGFDEQYF. CDR3 nucleotide sequence: TGTGCCAGCAGTGTAACGGGACAGGGTTTCGACGAGCAGTACTTC.

The rearrangement links TRBV25-1 to TRBJ2-7; 11 bases match TRBD1. The germline CDR1 and CDR2 sequences are MGHDK and SYGVNS. The CDR3 has 14 amino acids. Trimming cost V 6 bases and J 6 bases; bases outside gene matches: 7. CDR3 bases: TGTGCCAGCAGGGGGCCGGGACAGGGGGGCGAGCAGTACTTC. This translates into CASRGPGQGGEQYF.

The chain employs TRBV27 and TRBJ1-2; 8 bases are shared with TRBD1. CDR1 and CDR2 (germline): MNHEY, SMNVEV (reference sequence). Unmatched junction bases numbered 10, after V lost 5 bases and J lost 2 bases. The CDR3 is made up of 16 amino acids. The CDR3 DNA follows: TGTGCCAGCAGTCTCCTCCCCCAGGGGGCGAACTATGGCTACACCTTC. Its translation is CASSLLPQGANYGYTF.

The chain recombines TRBV6-5 with TRBJ1-1; D is possibly TRBD1 (6 bases). Germline CDR1 and CDR2: MNHEY and SVGAGI. V was cut by 6 bases and J by 6 bases, with 17 bases left in between. CDR3 length equals 14 residues. The CDR3 spells CASSSPDRPPEAFF. The CDR3 DNA follows: TGTGCCAGCAGCTCCCCCGACAGGCCCCCTGAAGCTTTCTTT.

The chain links TRBV9 to TRBJ2-1; D not resolved. V was cut by 2 bases and J by 7 bases, with 10 bases left in between. CDR3 length equals 13 residues. Per germline, CDR1 SGDLS and CDR2 YYNGEE. CDR3 DNA: TGTGCCAGCAGCGTCCCCCCAAGGAATGAGCAGTTCTTC. It is translated as CASSVPPRNEQFF.

The rearrangement links TRBV6-5 to TRBJ2-3; D gene ambiguous. The CDR3 has 12 residues. Per germline, CDR1 MNHEY and CDR2 SVGAGI. V dropped 8 bases and J dropped 1 base, with 7 bases sitting between them. CDR3 in amino acids: CASSTRTDTQYF. The CDR3 DNA reads as TGTGCCAGCTCGACGCGCACAGATACGCAGTATTTT.

The chain joins TRBV4-2 to TRBJ2-7, with 9 bases lining up with TRBD1. The CDR3 is 15 residues long. Losses at the gene ends were 0 bases for V and 3 bases for J; bases not matched to a gene: 3. Germline CDR1 reads LGHNA; CDR2 reads YNFKEQ. The CDR3 bases are TGTGCCAGCAGCCAAGATTGGGGACAGGGCTACGAGCAGTACTTC. It encodes CASSQDWGQGYEQYF.

The table lists this clone with a few counts. V gene TRBV10-3 combines with J gene TRBJ2-7; no reliable D call. The length of the CDR3 is 12 residues. Germline V CDR1 and CDR2: ENHRY, SYGVKD. V lost 2 bases and J 3 bases, leaving 5 bases between the germline ends. CDR3 coding DNA: TGTGCCATCAGTGAGGACATCTACGAGCAGTACTTC. It encodes CAISEDIYEQYF.

The rearrangement uses TRBV13 and TRBJ1-5, with D unresolved. Trimming pared 6 bases from V and 7 bases from J, leaving 19 bases between. Germline V lookup: CDR1 PRHDT, CDR2 FYEKMQ (reference sequence). The CDR3 runs to 15 residues. CDR3 amino acids: CASSERRGSGQPQHF. DNA of the CDR3: TGTGCCAGCAGTGAACGACGGGGAAGCGGCCAGCCCCAGCATTTT. Full variable domain (missing parts from reference TRBV13 and TRBJ1-5): AAGVIQSPRHLIKEKRETATLKCYPIPRHDTVYWYQQGPGQDPQFLISFYEKMQSDKGSIPDRFSAQQFSDYHSELNMSSLELGDSALYFCASSERRGSGQPQHFGDGTRLSIL.

This clone came up once. The chain has TRBV7-2 and TRBJ2-3, with 9 bases aligning to TRBD2. The V gene's germline CDR1 is SGHTA and CDR2 FQGNSA. The CDR3 contains 16 residues. With 5 bases clipped from V and 1 base from J, the junction kept 7 bases outside the gene matches. CDR3 in DNA: TGTGCCAGCAGCCCCCGACTAGCGGCCGGCACAGATACGCAGTATTTT. Encoded protein: CASSPRLAAGTDTQYF.

The V call is TRBV7-9, the J call TRBJ2-7; 7 positions agree with TRBD2. V lost 4 bases to trimming and J lost 7 bases; unmatched junction nucleotides: 13. This CDR3 is 15 amino acids long. CDR1 and CDR2 (germline): SEHNR, FQNEAQ (reference sequence). The CDR3 here is CASSSGAGKRREQYF. The DNA for the CDR3 is TGTGCCAGCAGCTCCGGAGCGGGGAAGCGGCGGGAGCAGTACTTC.